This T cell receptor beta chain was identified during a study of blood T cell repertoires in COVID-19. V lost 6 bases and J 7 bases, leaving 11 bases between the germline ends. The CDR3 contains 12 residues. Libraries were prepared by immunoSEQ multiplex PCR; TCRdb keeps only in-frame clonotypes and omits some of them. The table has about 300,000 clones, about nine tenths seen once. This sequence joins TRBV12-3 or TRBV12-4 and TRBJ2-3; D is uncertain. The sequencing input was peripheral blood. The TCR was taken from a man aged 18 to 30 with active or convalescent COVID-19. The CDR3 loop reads CASSRLRYTQYF. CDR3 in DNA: TGTGCCAGCAGCCGACTGCGTTATACGCAGTATTTT.